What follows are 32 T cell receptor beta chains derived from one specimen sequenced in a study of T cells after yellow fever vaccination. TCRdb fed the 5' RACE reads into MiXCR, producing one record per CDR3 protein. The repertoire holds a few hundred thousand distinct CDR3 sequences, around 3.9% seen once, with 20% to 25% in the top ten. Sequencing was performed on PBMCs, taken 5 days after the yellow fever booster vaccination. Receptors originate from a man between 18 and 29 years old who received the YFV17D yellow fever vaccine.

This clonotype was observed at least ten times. The CDR3 DNA follows: TGCGCCAGCAGCTTGGCCAATTTAGGGGATGAGCAGTTCTTC. Amino acid sequence: CASSLANLGDEQFF. The chain joins TRBV5-1 to TRBJ2-1, with D tentatively TRBD1 (5 bases). Germline V gene lookup returns CDR1 SGHRS and CDR2 YFSETQ. Trimming left V 0 bases short and J 8 bases short, with 12 bases between. The CDR3 is 14 residues long.

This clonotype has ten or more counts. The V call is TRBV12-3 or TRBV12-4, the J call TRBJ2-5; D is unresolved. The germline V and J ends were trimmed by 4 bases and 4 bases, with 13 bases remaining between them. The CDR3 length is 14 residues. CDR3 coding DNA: TGTGCCAGCAGTTGGGCCGCAAGCGTAGAGACCCAGTACTTC. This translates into CASSWAASVETQYF.

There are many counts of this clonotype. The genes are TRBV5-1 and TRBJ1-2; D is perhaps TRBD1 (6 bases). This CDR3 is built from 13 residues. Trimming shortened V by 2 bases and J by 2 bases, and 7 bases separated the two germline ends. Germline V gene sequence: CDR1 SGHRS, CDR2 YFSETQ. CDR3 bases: TGCGCCAGCAGCTTTGACAGGAACTATGGCTACACCTTC. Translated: CASSFDRNYGYTF.

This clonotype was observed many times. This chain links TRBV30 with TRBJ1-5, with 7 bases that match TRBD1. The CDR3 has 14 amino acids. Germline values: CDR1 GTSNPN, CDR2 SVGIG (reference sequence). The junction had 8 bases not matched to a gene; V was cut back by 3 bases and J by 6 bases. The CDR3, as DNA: TGTGCCTGGAGGAACGACAGGGCGGGTCAGCCCCAGCATTTT. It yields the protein CAWRNDRAGQPQHF.

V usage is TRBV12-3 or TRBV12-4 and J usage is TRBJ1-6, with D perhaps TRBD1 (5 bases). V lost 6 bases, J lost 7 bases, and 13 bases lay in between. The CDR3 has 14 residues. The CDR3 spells CASSQGVGNSPLHF. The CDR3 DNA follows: TGTGCCAGCAGCCAGGGTGTGGGGAATTCACCCCTCCACTTT.

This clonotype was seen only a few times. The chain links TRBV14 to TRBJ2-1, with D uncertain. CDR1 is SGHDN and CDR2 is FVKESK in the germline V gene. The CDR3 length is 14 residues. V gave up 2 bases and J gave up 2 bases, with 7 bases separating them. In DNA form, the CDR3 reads TGTGCCAGCAGCCAATCTGGTCCCTACAATGAGCAGTTCTTC. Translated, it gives CASSQSGPYNEQFF.

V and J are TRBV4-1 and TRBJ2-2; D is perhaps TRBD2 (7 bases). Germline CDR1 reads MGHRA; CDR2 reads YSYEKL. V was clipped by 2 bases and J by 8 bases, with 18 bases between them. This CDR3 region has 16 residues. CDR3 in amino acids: CASSQKRGGGSGELFF. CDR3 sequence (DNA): TGCGCCAGCAGCCAAAAAAGGGGAGGGGGAAGTGGGGAGCTGTTTTTT.

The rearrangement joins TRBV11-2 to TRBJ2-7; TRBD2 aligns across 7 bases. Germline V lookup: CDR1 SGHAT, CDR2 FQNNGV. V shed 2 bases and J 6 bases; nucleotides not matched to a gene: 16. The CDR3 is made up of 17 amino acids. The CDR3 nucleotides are TGTGCCAGCAGCTTACACCCTCAGCGTGGGGGGGTGGGCGAGCAGTACTTC. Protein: CASSLHPQRGGVGEQYF. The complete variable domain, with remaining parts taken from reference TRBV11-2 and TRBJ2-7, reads EAGVAQSPRYKIIEKRQSVAFWCNPISGHATLYWYQQILGQGPKLLIQFQNNGVVDDSQLPKDRFSAERLKGVDSTLKIQPAKLEDSAVYLCASSLHPQRGGVGEQYFGPGTRLTVT.

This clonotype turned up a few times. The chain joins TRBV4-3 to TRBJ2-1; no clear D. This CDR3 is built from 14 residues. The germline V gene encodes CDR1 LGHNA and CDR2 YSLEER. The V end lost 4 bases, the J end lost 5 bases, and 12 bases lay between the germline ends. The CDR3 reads CASSPRAGHNEQFF. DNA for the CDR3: TGCGCCAGCAGCCCACGGGCCGGTCACAATGAGCAGTTCTTC.

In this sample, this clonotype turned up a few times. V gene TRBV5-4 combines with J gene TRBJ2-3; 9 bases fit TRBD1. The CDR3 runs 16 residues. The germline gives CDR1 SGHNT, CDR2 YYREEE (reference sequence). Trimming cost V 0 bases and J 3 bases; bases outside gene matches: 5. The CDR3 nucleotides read TGTGCCAGCAGCTTGGGGGGGACAGGGAGAACAGATACGCAGTATTTT. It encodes CASSLGGTGRTDTQYF.

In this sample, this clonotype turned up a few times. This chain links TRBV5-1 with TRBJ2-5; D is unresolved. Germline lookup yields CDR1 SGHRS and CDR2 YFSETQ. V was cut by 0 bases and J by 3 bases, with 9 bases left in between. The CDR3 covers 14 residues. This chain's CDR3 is CASSLGQSEETQYF. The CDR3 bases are TGCGCCAGCAGCTTGGGGCAGTCGGAAGAGACCCAGTACTTC.

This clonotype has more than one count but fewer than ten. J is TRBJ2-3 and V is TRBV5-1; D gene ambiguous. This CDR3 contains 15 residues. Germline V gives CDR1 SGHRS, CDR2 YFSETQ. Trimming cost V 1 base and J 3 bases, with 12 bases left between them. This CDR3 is CASSLYWVRTDTQYF. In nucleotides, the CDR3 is TGCGCCAGCAGCTTGTACTGGGTCCGAACAGATACGCAGTATTTT.

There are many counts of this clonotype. The CDR3 here is CATKIRGFQETQYF. The CDR3 nucleotides read TGTGCCACCAAAATCCGGGGCTTCCAAGAGACCCAGTACTTC. The rearrangement links TRBV10-3 to TRBJ2-5, with D perhaps TRBD1 or TRBD2 (5 bases each). CDR1 is ENHRY, CDR2 SYGVKD, per germline. CDR3 size: 14 residues. Between the trimmed V and J ends, which lost 10 bases and 1 base, there was a span of 16 bases.

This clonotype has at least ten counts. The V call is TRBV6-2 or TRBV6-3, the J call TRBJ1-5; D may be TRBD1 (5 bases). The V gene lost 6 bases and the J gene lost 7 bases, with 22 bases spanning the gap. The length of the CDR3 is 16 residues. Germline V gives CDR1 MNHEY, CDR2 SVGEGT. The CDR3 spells CASSPPAGLVEQPQHF. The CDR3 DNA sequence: TGTGCCAGCAGCCCCCCGGCAGGGCTGGTTGAGCAGCCCCAGCATTTT.

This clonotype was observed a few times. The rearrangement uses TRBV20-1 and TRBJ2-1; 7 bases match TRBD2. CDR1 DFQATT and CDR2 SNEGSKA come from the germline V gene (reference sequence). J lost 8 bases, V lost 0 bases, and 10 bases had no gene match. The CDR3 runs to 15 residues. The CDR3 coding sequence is TGCAGTGCTAGAGATGGCGGGGGACTTTGGGATGAGCAGTTCTTC. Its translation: CSARDGGGLWDEQFF.

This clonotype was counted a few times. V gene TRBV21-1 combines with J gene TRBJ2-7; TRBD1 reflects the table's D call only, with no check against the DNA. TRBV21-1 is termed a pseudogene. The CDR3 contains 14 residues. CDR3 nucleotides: TGTGCCAGCATCCTCGGGACAGCATCCTACGAGCAGTACGTC. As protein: CASILGTASYEQYV.

Here the CDR3 reads CSARDRGRGTDYGYTF. CDR3 sequence (DNA): TGCAGTGCTAGAGATCGGGGCAGGGGGACGGACTATGGCTACACCTTC. The V and J genes are TRBV20-1 and TRBJ1-2; 7 positions match TRBD1. The V gene end was trimmed by 0 bases and the J gene end by 3 bases; junction bases not matched to a gene: 10. There are 16 residues in the CDR3. CDR1 DFQATT and CDR2 SNEGSKA come from the germline V gene (reference sequence).

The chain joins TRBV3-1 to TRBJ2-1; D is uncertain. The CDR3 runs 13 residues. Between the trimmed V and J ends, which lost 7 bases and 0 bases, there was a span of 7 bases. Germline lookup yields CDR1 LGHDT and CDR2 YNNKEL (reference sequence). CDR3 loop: CASTRSSYNEQFF. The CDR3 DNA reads TGTGCCAGCACCCGGAGCTCCTACAATGAGCAGTTCTTC.

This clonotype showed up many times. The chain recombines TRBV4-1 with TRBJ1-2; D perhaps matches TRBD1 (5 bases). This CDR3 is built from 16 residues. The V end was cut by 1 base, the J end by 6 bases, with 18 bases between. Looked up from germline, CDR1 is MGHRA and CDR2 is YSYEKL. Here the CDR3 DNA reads TGCGCCAGCAGCCAAGGGGTGGGGGACGCCGTGAATGGCTACACCTTC. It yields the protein CASSQGVGDAVNGYTF.

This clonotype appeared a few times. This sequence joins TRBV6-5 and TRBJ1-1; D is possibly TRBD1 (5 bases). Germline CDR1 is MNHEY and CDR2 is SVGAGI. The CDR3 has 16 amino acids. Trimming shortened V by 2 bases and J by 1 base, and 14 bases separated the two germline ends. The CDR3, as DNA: TGTGCCAGCAGTTACAAGGCAGGGTGGGCGAACACTGAAGCTTTCTTT. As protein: CASSYKAGWANTEAFF.

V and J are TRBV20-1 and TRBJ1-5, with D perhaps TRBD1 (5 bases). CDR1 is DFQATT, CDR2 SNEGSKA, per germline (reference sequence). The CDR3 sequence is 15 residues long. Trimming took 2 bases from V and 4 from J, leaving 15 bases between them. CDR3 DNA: TGCAGTGCTAGACCACCCTCGAGGGGAAATCAGCCCCAGCATTTT. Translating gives CSARPPSRGNQPQHF.

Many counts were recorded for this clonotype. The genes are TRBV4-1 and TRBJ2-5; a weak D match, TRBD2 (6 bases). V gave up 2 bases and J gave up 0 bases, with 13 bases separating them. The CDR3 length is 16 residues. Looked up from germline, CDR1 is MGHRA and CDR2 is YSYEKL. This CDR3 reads CASSQQTSPNQETQYF. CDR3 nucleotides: TGCGCCAGCAGCCAACAAACTAGCCCTAACCAAGAGACCCAGTACTTC.

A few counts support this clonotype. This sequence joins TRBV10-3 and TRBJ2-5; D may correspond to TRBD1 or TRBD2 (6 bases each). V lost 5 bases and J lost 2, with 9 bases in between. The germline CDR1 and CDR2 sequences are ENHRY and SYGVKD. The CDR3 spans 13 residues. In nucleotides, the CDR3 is TGTGCCATCAGTAGGGGGGAACAAGAGACCCAGTACTTC. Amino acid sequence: CAISRGEQETQYF.

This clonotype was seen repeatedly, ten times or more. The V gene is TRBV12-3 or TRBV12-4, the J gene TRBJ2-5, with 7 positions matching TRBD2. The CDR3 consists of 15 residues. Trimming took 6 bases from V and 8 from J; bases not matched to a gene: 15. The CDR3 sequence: CASSPGSGAIGTQYF. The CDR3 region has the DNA TGTGCCAGCAGCCCCGGGAGCGGGGCCATAGGAACCCAGTACTTC.

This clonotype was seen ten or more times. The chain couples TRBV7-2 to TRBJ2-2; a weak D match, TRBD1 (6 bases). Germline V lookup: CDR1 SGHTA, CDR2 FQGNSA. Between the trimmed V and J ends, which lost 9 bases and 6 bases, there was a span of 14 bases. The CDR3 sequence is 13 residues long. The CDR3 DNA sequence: TGTGCCAGTGCCGGACAGCCCCCCGGGGAGCTGTTTTTT. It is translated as CASAGQPPGELFF.

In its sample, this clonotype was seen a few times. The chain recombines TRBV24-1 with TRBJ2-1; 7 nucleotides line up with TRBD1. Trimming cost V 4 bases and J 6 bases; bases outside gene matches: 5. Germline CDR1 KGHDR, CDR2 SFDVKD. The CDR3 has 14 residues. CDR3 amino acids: CATSDQNRGNEQFF. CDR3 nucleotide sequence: TGTGCCACCAGTGACCAGAACAGGGGCAATGAGCAGTTCTTC.

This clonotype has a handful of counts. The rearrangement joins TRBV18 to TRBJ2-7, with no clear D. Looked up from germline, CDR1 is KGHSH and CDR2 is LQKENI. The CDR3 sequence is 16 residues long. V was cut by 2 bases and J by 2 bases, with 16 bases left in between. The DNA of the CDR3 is TGTGCCAGCTCACCAGTGCCGGCTGCAAGGGCCTACGAGCAGTACTTC. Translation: CASSPVPAARAYEQYF. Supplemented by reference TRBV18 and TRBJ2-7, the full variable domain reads NAGVMQNPRHLVRRRGQEARLRCSPMKGHSHVYWYRQLPEEGLKFMVYLQKENIIDESGMPKERFSAEFPKEGPSILRIQQVVRGDSAAYFCASSPVPAARAYEQYFGPGTRLTVT.

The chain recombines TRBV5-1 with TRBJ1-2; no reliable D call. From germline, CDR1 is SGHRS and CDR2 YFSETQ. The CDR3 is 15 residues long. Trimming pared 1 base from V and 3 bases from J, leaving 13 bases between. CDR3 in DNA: TGCGCCAGCAGCTTGCTTCCCGGTCCAGACTATGGCTACACCTTC. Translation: CASSLLPGPDYGYTF.

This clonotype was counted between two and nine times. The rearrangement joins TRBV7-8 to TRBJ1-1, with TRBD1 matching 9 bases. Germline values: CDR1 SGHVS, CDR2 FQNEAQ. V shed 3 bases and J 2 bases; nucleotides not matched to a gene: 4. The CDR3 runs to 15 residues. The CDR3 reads CASSFTDRGNTEAFF. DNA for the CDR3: TGTGCCAGCAGCTTTACGGACAGGGGAAACACTGAAGCTTTCTTT.

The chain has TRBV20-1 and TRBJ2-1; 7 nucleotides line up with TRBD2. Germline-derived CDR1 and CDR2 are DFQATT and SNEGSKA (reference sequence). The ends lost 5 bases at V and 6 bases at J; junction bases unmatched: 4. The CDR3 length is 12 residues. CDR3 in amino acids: CSAPTSPNEQFF. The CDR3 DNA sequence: TGCAGTGCTCCGACTAGCCCCAATGAGCAGTTCTTC.

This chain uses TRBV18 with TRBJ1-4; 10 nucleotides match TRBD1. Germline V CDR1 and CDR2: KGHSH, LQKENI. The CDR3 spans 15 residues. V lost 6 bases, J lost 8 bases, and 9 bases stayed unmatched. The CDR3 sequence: CASSGRTGGEEKLFF. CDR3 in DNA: TGTGCCAGCTCCGGACGGACAGGGGGTGAAGAAAAACTGTTTTTT. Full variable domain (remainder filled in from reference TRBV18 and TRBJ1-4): NAGVMQNPRHLVRRRGQEARLRCSPMKGHSHVYWYRQLPEEGLKFMVYLQKENIIDESGMPKERFSAEFPKEGPSILRIQQVVRGDSAAYFCASSGRTGGEEKLFFGSGTQLSVL.

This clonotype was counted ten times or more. In nucleotides, the CDR3 is TGTGCCAGCAGGACAGAGACCGGGGAGCTGTTTTTT. Translating gives CASRTETGELFF. This rearrangement joins TRBV12-3 or TRBV12-4 to TRBJ2-2; a possible D gene is TRBD1 (5 bases). V was shortened by 6 bases and J by 5 bases, with 7 bases between the two germline ends. The CDR3 loop spans 12 amino acids.